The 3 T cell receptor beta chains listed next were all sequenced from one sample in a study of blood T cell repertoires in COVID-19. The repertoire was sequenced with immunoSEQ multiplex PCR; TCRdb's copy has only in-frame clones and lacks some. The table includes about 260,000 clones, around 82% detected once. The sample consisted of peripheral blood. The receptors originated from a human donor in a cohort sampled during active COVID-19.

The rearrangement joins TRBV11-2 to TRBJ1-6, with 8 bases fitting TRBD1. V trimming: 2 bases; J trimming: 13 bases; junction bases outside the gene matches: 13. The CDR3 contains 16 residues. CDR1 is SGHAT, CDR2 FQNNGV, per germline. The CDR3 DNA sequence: TGTGCCAGCAGCTTATTGGATCCTGGGACAGGTATTCCCCTCCACTTT. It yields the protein CASSLLDPGTGIPLHF.

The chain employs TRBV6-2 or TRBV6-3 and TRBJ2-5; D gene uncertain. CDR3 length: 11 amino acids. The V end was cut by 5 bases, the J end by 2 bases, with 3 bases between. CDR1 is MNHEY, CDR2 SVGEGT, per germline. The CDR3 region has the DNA TGTGCCAGCAGTCTACAAGAGACCCAGTACTTC. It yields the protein CASSLQETQYF.

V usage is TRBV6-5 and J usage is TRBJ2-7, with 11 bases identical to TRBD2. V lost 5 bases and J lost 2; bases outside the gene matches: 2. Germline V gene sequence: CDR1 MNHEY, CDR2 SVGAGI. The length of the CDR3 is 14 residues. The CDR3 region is CASSPSGRPYEQYF. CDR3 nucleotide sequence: TGTGCCAGCAGTCCTAGCGGGAGGCCCTACGAGCAGTACTTC.